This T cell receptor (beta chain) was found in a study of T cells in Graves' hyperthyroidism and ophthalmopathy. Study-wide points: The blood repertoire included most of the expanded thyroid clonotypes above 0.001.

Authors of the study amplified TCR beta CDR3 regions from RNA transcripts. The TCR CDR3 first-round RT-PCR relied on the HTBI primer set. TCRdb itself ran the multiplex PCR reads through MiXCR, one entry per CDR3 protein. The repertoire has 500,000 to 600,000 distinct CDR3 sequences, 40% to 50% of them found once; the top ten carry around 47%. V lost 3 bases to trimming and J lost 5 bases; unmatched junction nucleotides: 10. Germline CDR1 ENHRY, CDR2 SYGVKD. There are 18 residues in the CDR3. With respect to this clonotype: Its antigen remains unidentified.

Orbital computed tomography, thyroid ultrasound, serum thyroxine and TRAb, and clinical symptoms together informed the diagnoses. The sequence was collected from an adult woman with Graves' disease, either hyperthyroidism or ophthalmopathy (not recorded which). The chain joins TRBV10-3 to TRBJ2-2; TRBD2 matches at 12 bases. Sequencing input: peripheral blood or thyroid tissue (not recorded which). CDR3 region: CAISESTTTSGGTGELFF. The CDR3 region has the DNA TGTGCCATCAGTGAATCCACCACTACTAGCGGGGGGACCGGGGAGCTGTTTTTT.